This paragraph covers one T cell receptor (beta chain) sequence. This CDR3 has 12 residues. Germline V CDR1 and CDR2: SGHRS, YFSETQ. According to the study, genomic DNA was the template for TCR beta VDJ and CDR3 profiling. TCRdb redid the calling of the reads with MiXCR, one entry per CDR3 protein. The sample holds roughly 160,000 distinct CDR3 sequences, around 50% seen once. These data come from a study of CD8+CD57+ T cells in acquired aplastic anemia. Sequenced patients had shown CD8+CD57+ cell expansion by flow cytometry. The clonotype was recovered from a human donor with aplastic anemia. Sequencing input: sorted CD4+, CD8+, or CD8+CD57+ T cells (not recorded which) from PBMCs. This chain connects TRBV5-1 to TRBJ2-5; D may be TRBD2 (6 bases). CDR3 sequence: CALAPGVGTQYF. In DNA, the CDR3 is TGCGCACTAGCCCCCGGGGTCGGTACCCAGTACTTC.